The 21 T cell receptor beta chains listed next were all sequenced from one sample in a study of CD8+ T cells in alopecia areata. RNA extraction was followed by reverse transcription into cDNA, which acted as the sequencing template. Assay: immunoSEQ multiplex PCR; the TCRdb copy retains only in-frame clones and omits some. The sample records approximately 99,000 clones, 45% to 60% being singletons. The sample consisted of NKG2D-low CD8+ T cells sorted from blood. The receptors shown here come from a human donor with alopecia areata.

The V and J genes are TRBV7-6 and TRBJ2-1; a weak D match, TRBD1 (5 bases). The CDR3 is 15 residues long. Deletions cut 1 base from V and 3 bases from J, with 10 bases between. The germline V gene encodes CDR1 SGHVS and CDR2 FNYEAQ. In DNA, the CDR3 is TGTGCCAGCAGCTTAGTGGGCGGACACTACAATGAGCAGTTCTTC. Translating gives CASSLVGGHYNEQFF. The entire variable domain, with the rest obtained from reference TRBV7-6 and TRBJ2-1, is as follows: GAGVSQSPRYKVTKRGQDVALRCDPISGHVSLYWYRQALGQGPEFLTYFNYEAQQDKSGLPNDRFSAERPEGSISTLTIQRTEQRDSAMYRCASSLVGGHYNEQFFGPGTRLTVL.

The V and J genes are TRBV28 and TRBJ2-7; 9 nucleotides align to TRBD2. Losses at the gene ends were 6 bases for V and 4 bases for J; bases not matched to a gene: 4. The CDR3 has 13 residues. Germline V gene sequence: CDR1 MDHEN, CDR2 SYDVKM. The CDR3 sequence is CASSGGRGYEQYF. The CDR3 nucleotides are TGTGCCAGCAGCGGCGGGAGGGGTTACGAGCAGTACTTC.

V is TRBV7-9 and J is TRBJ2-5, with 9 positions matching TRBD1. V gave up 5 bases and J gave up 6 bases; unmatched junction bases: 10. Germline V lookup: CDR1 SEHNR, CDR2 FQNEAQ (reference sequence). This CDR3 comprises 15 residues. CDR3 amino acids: CASSPPTGGWQTQYF. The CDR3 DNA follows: TGTGCCAGCAGCCCGCCAACAGGGGGCTGGCAGACCCAGTACTTC.

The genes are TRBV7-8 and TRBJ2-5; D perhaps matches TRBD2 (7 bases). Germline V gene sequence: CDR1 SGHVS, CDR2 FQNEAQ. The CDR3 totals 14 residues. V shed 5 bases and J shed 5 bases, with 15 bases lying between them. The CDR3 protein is CASSPRGGGETQYF. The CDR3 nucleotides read TGTGCCAGCAGCCCAAGAGGGGGGGGTGAGACCCAGTACTTC.

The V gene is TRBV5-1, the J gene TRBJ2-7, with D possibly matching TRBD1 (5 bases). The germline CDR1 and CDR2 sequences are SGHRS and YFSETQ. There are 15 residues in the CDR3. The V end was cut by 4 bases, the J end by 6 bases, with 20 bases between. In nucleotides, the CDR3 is TGCGCCAGCAGCCCCCGGGTCAGGGATGCTCTCGAGCAGTACTTC. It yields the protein CASSPRVRDALEQYF.

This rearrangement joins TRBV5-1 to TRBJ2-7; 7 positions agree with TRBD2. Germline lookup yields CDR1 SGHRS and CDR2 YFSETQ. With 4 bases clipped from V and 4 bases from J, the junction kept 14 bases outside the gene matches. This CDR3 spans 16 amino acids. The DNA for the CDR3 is TGCGCCAGCAGCCCGGGGGGTATTCAAGGGAAGTACGAGCAGTACTTC. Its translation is CASSPGGIQGKYEQYF.

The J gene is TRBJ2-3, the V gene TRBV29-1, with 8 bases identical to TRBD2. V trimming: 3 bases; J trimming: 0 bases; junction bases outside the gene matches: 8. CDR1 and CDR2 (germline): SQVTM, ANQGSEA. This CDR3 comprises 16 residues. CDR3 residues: CSVDYIAGTSTDTQYF. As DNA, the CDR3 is TGCAGCGTTGATTACATAGCGGGAACTAGCACAGATACGCAGTATTTT.

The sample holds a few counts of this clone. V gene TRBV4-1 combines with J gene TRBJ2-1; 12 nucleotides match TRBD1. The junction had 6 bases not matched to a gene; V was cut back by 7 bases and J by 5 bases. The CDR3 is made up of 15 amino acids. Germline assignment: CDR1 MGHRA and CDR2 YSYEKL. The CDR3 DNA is TGCGCCAGCACCACCGGGACAGGGGGCCACAATGAGCAGTTCTTC. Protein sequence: CASTTGTGGHNEQFF.

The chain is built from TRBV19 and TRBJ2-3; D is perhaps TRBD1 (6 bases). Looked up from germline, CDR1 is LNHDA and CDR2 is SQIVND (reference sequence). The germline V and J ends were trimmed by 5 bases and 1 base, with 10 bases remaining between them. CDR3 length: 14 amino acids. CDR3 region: CASSWDKRTDTQYF. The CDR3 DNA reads TGTGCCAGTAGTTGGGACAAGCGCACAGATACGCAGTATTTT.

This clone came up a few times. The CDR3 spells CASSPLAGPTWGNQPQHF. In DNA, the CDR3 is TGTGCCAGCAGCCCCCTGGCAGGCCCGACTTGGGGCAATCAGCCCCAGCATTTT. The rearrangement joins TRBV27 to TRBJ1-5; D is ambiguous. The ends were cut back, 6 bases at V and 2 bases at J, with 23 bases in the middle. Germline V gives CDR1 MNHEY, CDR2 SMNVEV (reference sequence). CDR3 size: 18 residues.

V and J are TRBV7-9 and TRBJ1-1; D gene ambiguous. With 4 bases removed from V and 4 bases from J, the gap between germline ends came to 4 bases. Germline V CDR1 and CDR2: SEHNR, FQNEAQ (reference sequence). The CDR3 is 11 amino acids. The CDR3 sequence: CASSSPTEAFF. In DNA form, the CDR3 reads TGTGCCAGCAGCTCACCCACTGAAGCTTTCTTT.

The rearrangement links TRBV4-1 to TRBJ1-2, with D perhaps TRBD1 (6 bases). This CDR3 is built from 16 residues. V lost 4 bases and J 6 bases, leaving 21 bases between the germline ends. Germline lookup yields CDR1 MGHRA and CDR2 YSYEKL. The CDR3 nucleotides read TGCGCCAGCAGCCCTACCGGGACATCCGTAACTAATGGCTACACCTTC. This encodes CASSPTGTSVTNGYTF.

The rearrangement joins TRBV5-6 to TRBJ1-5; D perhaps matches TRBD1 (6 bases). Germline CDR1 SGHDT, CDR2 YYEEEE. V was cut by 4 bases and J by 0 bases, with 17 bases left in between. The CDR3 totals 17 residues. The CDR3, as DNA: TGTGCCAGCAGCCATACAACTTCGGACAGTAGCAATCAGCCCCAGCATTTT. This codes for CASSHTTSDSSNQPQHF.

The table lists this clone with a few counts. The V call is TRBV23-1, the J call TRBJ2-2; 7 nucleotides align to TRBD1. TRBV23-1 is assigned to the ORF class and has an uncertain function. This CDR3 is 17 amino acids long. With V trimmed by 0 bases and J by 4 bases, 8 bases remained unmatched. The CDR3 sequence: CASSQSGGQKVTGELFF. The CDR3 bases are TGCGCCAGCAGTCAATCAGGGGGACAGAAGGTCACCGGGGAGCTGTTTTTT.

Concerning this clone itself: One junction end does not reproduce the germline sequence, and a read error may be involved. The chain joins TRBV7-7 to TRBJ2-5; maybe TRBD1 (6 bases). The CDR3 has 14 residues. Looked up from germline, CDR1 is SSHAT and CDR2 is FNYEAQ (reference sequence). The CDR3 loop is CASSFFRGQETQYF. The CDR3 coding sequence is TGTGCTAGCAGCTTCTTCAGGGGTCAAGAGACCCAGTACTTC.

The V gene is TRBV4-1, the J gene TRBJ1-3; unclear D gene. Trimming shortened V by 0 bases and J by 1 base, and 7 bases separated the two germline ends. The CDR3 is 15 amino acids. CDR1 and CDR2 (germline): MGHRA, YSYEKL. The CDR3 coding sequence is TGCGCCAGCAGCCAAGATCGCCAGTCTGGAAACACCATATATTTT. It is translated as CASSQDRQSGNTIYF.

The CDR3 nucleotides are TGTGCCAGCAGTTTATTTGGGGGTGAGCAGTTCTTC. Protein product: CASSLFGGEQFF. This chain uses TRBV27 with TRBJ2-1; the D call may be TRBD1 or TRBD2 (5 bases each). Trimming pared 1 base from V and 9 bases from J, leaving 7 bases between. In germline, CDR1 is MNHEY, CDR2 SMNVEV (reference sequence). The CDR3 is made up of 12 amino acids.

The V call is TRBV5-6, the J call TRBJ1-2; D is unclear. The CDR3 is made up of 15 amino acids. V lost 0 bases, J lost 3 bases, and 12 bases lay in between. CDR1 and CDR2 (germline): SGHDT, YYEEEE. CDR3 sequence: CASSLALRGDYGYTF. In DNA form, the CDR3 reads TGTGCCAGCAGCTTGGCCCTACGGGGTGACTATGGCTACACCTTC.

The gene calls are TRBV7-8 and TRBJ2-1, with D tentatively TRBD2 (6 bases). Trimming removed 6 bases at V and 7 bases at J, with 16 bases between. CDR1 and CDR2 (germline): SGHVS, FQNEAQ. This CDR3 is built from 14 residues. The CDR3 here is CASRGGVLGNEQFF. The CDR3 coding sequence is TGTGCCAGCAGAGGAGGGGTTCTGGGGAATGAGCAGTTCTTC.

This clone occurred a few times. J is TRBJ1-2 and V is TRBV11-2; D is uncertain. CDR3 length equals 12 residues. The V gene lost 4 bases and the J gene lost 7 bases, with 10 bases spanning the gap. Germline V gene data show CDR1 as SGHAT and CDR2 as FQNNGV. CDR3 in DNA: TGTGCCAGCAGCTCAATCGGCTTTGGCTACACCTTC. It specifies CASSSIGFGYTF.

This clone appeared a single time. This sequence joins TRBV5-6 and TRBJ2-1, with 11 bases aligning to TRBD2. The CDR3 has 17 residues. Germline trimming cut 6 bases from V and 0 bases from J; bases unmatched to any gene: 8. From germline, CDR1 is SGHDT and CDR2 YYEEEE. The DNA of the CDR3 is TGTGCCAGCACCCAACTAGCGGGAGACTCCTCCTACAATGAGCAGTTCTTC. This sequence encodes CASTQLAGDSSYNEQFF.